The present TCR beta chain was sequenced within a study of blood T cell repertoires in COVID-19. The overall study: The study drew acute and convalescent COVID-19 samples from the United States, Italy and Spain.

This CDR3 contains 15 residues. Trimming removed 0 bases from V and 2 bases from J, with 11 bases in between. Looked up from germline, CDR1 is SGHDN and CDR2 is FVKESK. What the recovered Cohort 3 donors had was two negative PCRs, clearance, or symptom resolution. Method: immunoSEQ multiplex PCR; TCRdb's copy keeps in-frame clones and lacks some. The sample carries roughly 170,000 clones, 82% recorded once. Sequencing was performed on PBMCs or T cells enriched from blood (not recorded which). The receptor's source is a man in his 60s who had recovered from COVID-19. The J gene is TRBJ2-7, the V gene TRBV14, with a tentative D call TRBD1 (5 bases). CDR3 bases: TGTGCCAGCAGCCAAGAAGAGACAGTAACCTACGAGCAGTACTTC. Translating it yields CASSQEETVTYEQYF.